The T cell receptor beta chain described here comes from a study of early T cells in non-severe SARS-CoV-2 infection. Study-wide background: Sequencing targeted bulk RNA from unsorted whole blood, leaving chains unpaired.

This clonotype has ten or more counts. What it recognizes is unknown. Separate cDNA molecules each had unique molecular identifiers attached to them. TCRdb processed the 5' RACE reads anew with MiXCR; each CDR3 protein has one entry. The sample has approximately 30,000 distinct CDR3 sequences, 4% to 5% seen once. The CDR3 has 14 residues. Germline V lookup: CDR1 LNHDA, CDR2 SQIVND (reference sequence). The V gene lost 7 bases and the J gene lost 0 bases, with 7 bases spanning the gap. Study outcomes and limitations: The VDJdb matching leaned toward anti-spike CD8 responses and overlooked private and CD4 specificities.

Material: whole blood. The source is an adult who was a healthcare worker with PCR-confirmed SARS-CoV-2 infection or an uninfected control (not recorded which). The chain recombines TRBV19 with TRBJ1-6; D not resolved. The CDR3 DNA is TGTGCCAGTACGATGAGCTCCTATAATTCACCCCTCCACTTT. Its translation: CASTMSSYNSPLHF.